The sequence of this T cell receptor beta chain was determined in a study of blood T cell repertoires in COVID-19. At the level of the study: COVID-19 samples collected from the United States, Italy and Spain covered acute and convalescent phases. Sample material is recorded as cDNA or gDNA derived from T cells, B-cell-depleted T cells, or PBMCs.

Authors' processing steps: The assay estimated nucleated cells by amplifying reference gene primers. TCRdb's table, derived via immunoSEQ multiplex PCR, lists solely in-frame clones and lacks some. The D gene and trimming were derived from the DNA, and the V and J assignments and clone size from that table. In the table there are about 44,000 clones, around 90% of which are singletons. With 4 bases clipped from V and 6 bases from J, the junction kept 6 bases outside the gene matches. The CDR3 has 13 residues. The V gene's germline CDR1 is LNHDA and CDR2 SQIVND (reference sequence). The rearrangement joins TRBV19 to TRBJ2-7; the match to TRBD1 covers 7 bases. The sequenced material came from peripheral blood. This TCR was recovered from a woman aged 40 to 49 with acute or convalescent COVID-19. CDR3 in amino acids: CASSKRQGLEQYF. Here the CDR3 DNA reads TGTGCCAGTAGTAAAAGACAGGGTCTCGAGCAGTACTTC.